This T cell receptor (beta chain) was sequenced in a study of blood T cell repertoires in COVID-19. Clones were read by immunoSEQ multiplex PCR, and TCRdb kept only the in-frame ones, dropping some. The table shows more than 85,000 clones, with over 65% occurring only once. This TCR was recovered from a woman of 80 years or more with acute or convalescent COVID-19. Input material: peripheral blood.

The CDR3 DNA is TGTGCCAGCTCACCAGGGCAGACGAACACTGAAGCTTTCTTT. The encoded protein is CASSPGQTNTEAFF. The chain joins TRBV18 to TRBJ1-1; D is ambiguous. Germline V gene data show CDR1 as KGHSH and CDR2 as LQKENI. Trimming took off 2 bases at V and 1 base at J, with 8 bases between the two ends. The CDR3 length is 14 residues.